These T cell receptor beta chains were read from a single sample in a study of CD8+CD57+ T cells in acquired aplastic anemia. One entry per CDR3 protein, called by TCRdb with MiXCR from the reads. The data show a few hundred thousand distinct CDR3 sequences, approximately 58% seen once. The specimen sequenced was sorted CD4+, CD8+, or CD8+CD57+ T cells (not recorded which) from PBMCs. Every receptor here comes from a human donor with aplastic anemia. The CDR3 runs from the conserved cysteine through the conserved F or W. A D gene is named only where the DNA matches it firmly. The listing skips clone size in some rows; elsewhere it reads once, few, many or a size class.

TRBJ1-1	NA	TRBV6-6	many	TGTGCCACTAGTATCGGGGGCGATGGCACTGAAGCTTTCTTT	CATSIGGDGTEAFF
TRBJ2-2	NA	TRBV10-3	NA	TGTGCCATCAGTGACGAAAACACCGGGGAGCTGTTTTTT	CAISDENTGELFF
TRBJ1-3	NA	TRBV25-1	few	TGTGCCAGCAGTGAGATGGTCGGATTTTCTGGAAACACCATATATTTT	CASSEMVGFSGNTIYF
TRBJ1-1	NA	TRBV4-1	NA	TGCGCCAGCAGCCATACAGGGAGGACTGAAGCTTTCTTT	CASSHTGRTEAFF
TRBJ2-7	TRBD1	TRBV4-3	few	TGCGCCAGCAGCCAGGGGACAGGGTTTAGGAACGAGCAGTACTTC	CASSQGTGFRNEQYF
TRBJ2-1	NA	TRBV19	many	TGTGCCAGTAGTGAAAGAACAGGGTTTACCTACAATGAGCAGTTCTTC	CASSERTGFTYNEQFF
TRBJ2-1	TRBD2	TRBV7-3	many	TGTGCCAGCAGGCCTGGACTAGCGGGTGAGCAGTTCTTC	CASRPGLAGEQFF
TRBJ1-2	TRBD1	TRBV5-1	NA	TGCGCCAGCAGCTTGGACGCGACAGGGTTTGATGGCTACACCTTC	CASSLDATGFDGYTF
TRBJ1-6	NA	TRBV20-1	few	TGCAGTGCTAGTGAGGACGCCAAACACACTTCACCCCTCCACTTT	CSASEDAKHTSPLHF
TRBJ1-5	TRBD1	TRBV24-1	NA	TGTGCCACCAGTGGCGGGACAGGGCAGCCCCAGCATTTT	CATSGGTGQPQHF
TRBJ1-1	NA	TRBV7-3	NA	TGTGCCAGCAGCTTTGACGGTGACGGTGAAGCTTTCTTT	CASSFDGDGEAFF
TRBJ1-2	NA	TRBV7-2	NA	TGTGCCAGCAGCTTAGGGAGGACAGAACACTACACCTTC	CASSLGRTEHYTF
TRBJ2-5	NA	TRBV2	NA	TGTGCCAGCAGGGAGAAGACCCAGTACTTC	CASREKTQYF
TRBJ1-1	TRBD1	TRBV7-9	few	TGTGCCAGCAGCACGACGACAGGGGGGTCTCAAGAAGCTTTCTTT	CASSTTTGGSQEAFF
TRBJ1-2	TRBD1	TRBV7-8	NA	TGTGCCAGCAGCAGGGGGCAGGGCTCCATCTATGGCTACACCTTC	CASSRGQGSIYGYTF
TRBJ2-7	TRBD1	TRBV7-3	once	TGTGCCAGCAGCCTGACAGGGGCTCCCTACGAGCAGTACTTC	CASSLTGAPYEQYF
TRBJ2-1	TRBD2	TRBV6-5	once	TGTGCCAGCAGTAACCACTTGTCTAGCGGGGTATACAATGAGCAGTTCTTC	CASSNHLSSGVYNEQFF
TRBJ2-7	NA	TRBV29-1	NA	TGCAGCGTTGAAACACAGTACGAGCAGTACTTC	CSVETQYEQYF
TRBJ1-4	NA	TRBV4-1	many	TGCGCCAGCAGCCAATTAGGTGAAAAACTGTTTTTT	CASSQLGEKLFF
TRBJ2-3	NA	TRBV9	NA	TGTGCCAGCAGCGTAAGATCGGGGCAGGTAGATACGCAGTATTTT	CASSVRSGQVDTQYF
TRBJ1-1	TRBD1	TRBV9	NA	TGTGCCAGCAGCGTAGTGGTTGGGACAGTGAACACTGAAGCTTTCTTT	CASSVVVGTVNTEAFF
TRBJ2-7	NA	TRBV7-8	many	TGTGCCAGCTCTCCCCGGGTAGCGGAAACCGGGCGGGAGCAGTACTTC	CASSPRVAETGREQYF
TRBJ2-5	NA	TRBV20-1	NA	TGCAGTGCTAGAGTGTCTATCCAAGAGACCCAGTACTTC	CSARVSIQETQYF
TRBJ2-7	NA	TRBV7-2	NA	TGTGCCAGCAGCTTCCACAGGGATCGAGGTTACGAGCAGTACTTC	CASSFHRDRGYEQYF
TRBJ1-1	NA	TRBV25-1	NA	TGTGCCAGCAGTGACCCCTCGTCGGGGGCGGATACTGAAGCTTTCTTT	CASSDPSSGADTEAFF
TRBJ2-3	NA	TRBV20-1	NA	TGCAGTGCTAGAGATAGAAGGGGCACAGATACGCAGTATTTT	CSARDRRGTDTQYF
TRBJ2-5	NA	TRBV20-1	few	TGCAGTGCCCCCAGGGGCAGGGCCCAAGAGACCCAGTACTTC	CSAPRGRAQETQYF